One sample yielded the 22 T cell receptor beta chains listed below, sequenced in a study of cytomegalovirus exposure and HLA in healthy donors. Vbeta (60) and Jbeta (13) primers were used in the PCR. Sequenced by immunoSEQ multiplex PCR; TCRdb stores in-frame clones only, minus some. The sample includes roughly 180,000 clones, 75% of them seen just once. The specimen sequenced was PBMCs. The source of these receptors is a woman between 35 and 50 years old in good health and CMV-seropositive.

J is TRBJ2-2 and V is TRBV11-2, with 10 bases that match TRBD2. Germline V gives CDR1 SGHAT, CDR2 FQNNGV. This CDR3 is 15 amino acids long. V was clipped by 6 bases and J by 1 base; unmatched bases: 2. CDR3 in DNA: TGTGCCAGCAGTAGCGGGAGGAGGAACACCGGGGAGCTGTTTTTT. Residues: CASSSGRRNTGELFF.

The CDR3 DNA reads TGCGCCAGCAGCCAAGACTTGGTCGGGAGAACAGATACGCAGTATTTT. Amino acids: CASSQDLVGRTDTQYF. The chain combines TRBV4-3 with TRBJ2-3; a possible D gene is TRBD2 (6 bases). Germline V lookup: CDR1 LGHNA, CDR2 YSLEER. The V end lost 0 bases, the J end lost 3 bases, and 13 bases lay between the germline ends. The CDR3 has 16 amino acids.

V gene TRBV10-3 combines with J gene TRBJ1-1; 9 bases match TRBD1. Per germline, CDR1 ENHRY and CDR2 SYGVKD. Germline trimming cut 6 bases from V and 5 bases from J; bases unmatched to any gene: 4. The CDR3 extends over 13 amino acids. The CDR3 DNA sequence: TGTGCCATCAGGGGACAGGGAGTAACTGAAGCTTTCTTT. Encoded protein: CAIRGQGVTEAFF.

There are a few counts of this clone. The chain recombines TRBV6-4 with TRBJ2-7; D gene ambiguous. This CDR3 has 14 amino acids. The germline V gene has CDR1 MRHNA and CDR2 SNTAGT. Trimming took 6 bases from V and 3 from J, leaving 15 bases between them. The CDR3 loop reads CASRSVEVSYEQYF. CDR3 nucleotides: TGTGCCAGCAGGTCCGTTGAGGTTAGCTACGAGCAGTACTTC.

This clone was detected only once. The chain uses TRBV30 and TRBJ1-6; D perhaps matches TRBD1 (5 bases). The CDR3 consists of 13 residues. Trimming took off 4 bases at V and 9 bases at J, with 13 bases between the two ends. CDR1 is GTSNPN and CDR2 is SVGIG in the germline V gene (reference sequence). CDR3 nucleotide sequence: TGTGCCTGGAACGACAGATGGGGTTCACCCCTCCACTTT. Its translation: CAWNDRWGSPLHF.

The rearrangement uses TRBV29-1 and TRBJ2-3; D gene uncertain. This CDR3 comprises 13 residues. The V and J ends lost 8 bases and 1 base respectively, with 13 bases between them. Germline V gives CDR1 SQVTM, CDR2 ANQGSEA. DNA for the CDR3: TGCAGCATAGCCCCTTCGGGCACAGATACGCAGTATTTT. Its translation is CSIAPSGTDTQYF.

The chain uses TRBV5-1 and TRBJ2-1; 15 nucleotides agree with TRBD2. V was clipped by 5 bases and J by 5 bases; unmatched bases: 5. Per germline, CDR1 SGHRS and CDR2 YFSETQ. The CDR3 has 16 amino acids. Here the CDR3 DNA reads TGCGCCAGCAGGATCGGGACTAGCGGGAGGAACAATGAGCAGTTCTTC. It yields the protein CASRIGTSGRNNEQFF. Combining the CDR3 with reference TRBV5-1 and TRBJ2-1 gives the whole variable domain KAGVTQTPRYLIKTRGQQVTLSCSPISGHRSVSWYQQTPGQGLQFLFEYFSETQRNKGNFPGRFSGRQFSNSRSEMNVSTLELGDSALYLCASRIGTSGRNNEQFFGPGTRLTVL.

The chain links TRBV6-1 to TRBJ2-7; D remains unclear. The V end was cut by 5 bases, the J end by 3 bases, with 5 bases between. This CDR3 has 11 residues. Germline-derived CDR1 and CDR2 are MNHNS and SASEGT. Here the CDR3 reads CASSYIYEQYF. DNA for the CDR3: TGTGCCAGCAGTTACATCTACGAGCAGTACTTC.

The chain has TRBV4-2 and TRBJ2-3, with D unresolved. Per germline, CDR1 LGHNA and CDR2 YNFKEQ. Trimming stripped 0 bases from V and 6 bases from J, with 19 bases between. CDR3 length equals 17 residues. This CDR3 reads CASSQDGTGNTRDTQYF. CDR3 nucleotide sequence: TGTGCCAGCAGCCAAGATGGCACGGGTAATACAAGGGATACGCAGTATTTT.

This chain joins TRBV4-3 and TRBJ2-7, with TRBD1 matching over 11 bases. There are 14 residues in the CDR3. Trimming at V came to 5 bases and at J to 1 base, leaving 1 base not matched to a gene. CDR1 and CDR2 from the germline V gene are LGHNA and YSLEER. This CDR3 is CASSRDRGSYEQYF. In DNA, the CDR3 is TGCGCCAGCAGCAGGGACAGGGGGTCCTACGAGCAGTACTTC.

V usage is TRBV6-5 and J usage is TRBJ1-6, with TRBD1 identical over 7 bases. This CDR3 contains 13 residues. V lost 6 bases to trimming and J lost 7 bases; unmatched junction nucleotides: 3. CDR1 is MNHEY and CDR2 is SVGAGI in the germline V gene. CDR3 DNA: TGTGCCAGCAGCCGGACAGGCAATTCACCCCTCCACTTT. Translated, it gives CASSRTGNSPLHF.

On this clone: The same CDR3 arises from other DNA sequences in this sample as well. The gene calls are TRBV6-1 and TRBJ1-2; D may be TRBD1 (6 bases). The CDR3 contains 14 residues. CDR1 is MNHNS, CDR2 SASEGT, per germline. V shed 2 bases and J shed 8 bases, with 15 bases lying between them. CDR3 sequence: CASSENEGVAGYTF. CDR3 nucleotides: TGTGCCAGCAGTGAAAATGAGGGGGTGGCGGGCTACACCTTC.

The V call is TRBV7-9, the J call TRBJ2-7, with 7 bases lining up with TRBD2. The trim removed 5 bases at V and 0 bases at J, leaving 4 bases unmatched. The germline CDR1 and CDR2 sequences are SEHNR and FQNEAQ (reference sequence). This CDR3 has 14 amino acids. The CDR3 nucleotides read TGTGCCAGCAGCCCACCGGGAGGCTCCTACGAGCAGTACTTC. Protein: CASSPPGGSYEQYF.

This clone was counted once. V is TRBV30 and J is TRBJ1-6, with 8 bases matching TRBD1. Germline values: CDR1 GTSNPN, CDR2 SVGIG (reference sequence). Trimming cost V 3 bases and J 9 bases; bases outside gene matches: 10. CDR3 size: 15 residues. In DNA, the CDR3 is TGTGCCTGGAGAGGACAGGGATCTGGGGGTTCACCCCTCCACTTT. The encoded protein is CAWRGQGSGGSPLHF.

The rearrangement joins TRBV18 to TRBJ2-4; TRBD1 matches 7 bases. The CDR3 totals 17 residues. Germline V lookup: CDR1 KGHSH, CDR2 LQKENI. The junction had 8 bases not matched to a gene; V was cut back by 3 bases and J by 0 bases. Written as DNA, the CDR3 is TGTGCCAGCTCACCGAGAGGGACAGCCCTAGCCAAAAACATTCAGTACTTC. Amino acids: CASSPRGTALAKNIQYF. Full variable domain (remainder filled in from reference TRBV18 and TRBJ2-4): NAGVMQNPRHLVRRRGQEARLRCSPMKGHSHVYWYRQLPEEGLKFMVYLQKENIIDESGMPKERFSAEFPKEGPSILRIQQVVRGDSAAYFCASSPRGTALAKNIQYFGAGTRLSVL.

The chain has TRBV27 and TRBJ2-1, with 7 bases identical to TRBD2. From germline, CDR1 is MNHEY and CDR2 SMNVEV (reference sequence). The J segment lost 5 bases and the V segment lost 1 base, leaving 5 bases of the junction unmatched. This CDR3 contains 15 residues. The CDR3 DNA reads TGTGCCAGCAGTTTATACCCTAGCGGCGACAATGAGCAGTTCTTC. The encoded protein is CASSLYPSGDNEQFF.

The rearrangement uses TRBV2 and TRBJ2-1; TRBD1 matches at 7 bases. The J segment lost 4 bases and the V segment lost 7 bases, leaving 4 bases of the junction unmatched. The CDR3 runs 13 residues. The germline V gene encodes CDR1 SNHLY and CDR2 FYNNEI. The CDR3 nucleotides read TGTGCCAGCACTAGGGACAGTTACAATGAGCAGTTCTTC. Translation: CASTRDSYNEQFF.

This clone was picked up one time. The gene calls are TRBV19 and TRBJ2-1, with 13 bases that match TRBD2. The CDR3 contains 15 residues. Germline CDR1 and CDR2: LNHDA and SQIVND (reference sequence). V trimming: 6 bases; J trimming: 5 bases; junction bases outside the gene matches: 4. As DNA, the CDR3 is TGTGCCAGTAGCATGGGGACTAGCGGGAACAATGAGCAGTTCTTC. Its protein product is CASSMGTSGNNEQFF.

A single count supports this clone. The chain recombines TRBV11-2 with TRBJ2-1, with 12 positions matching TRBD2. CDR1 and CDR2 from the germline V gene are SGHAT and FQNNGV. CDR3 length: 16 residues. The J segment lost 4 bases and the V segment lost 5 bases, leaving 6 bases of the junction unmatched. The DNA for the CDR3 is TGTGCCAGCAGCCCTAGACTAGCGGGAGTGTACAATGAGCAGTTCTTC. It codes for CASSPRLAGVYNEQFF.

The chain joins TRBV27 to TRBJ1-2; 7 bases are shared with TRBD1. The CDR3 loop spans 14 amino acids. CDR1 is MNHEY and CDR2 is SMNVEV in the germline V gene (reference sequence). J lost 4 bases, V lost 6 bases, and 8 bases had no gene match. The CDR3 sequence: CASRQTTGAYGYTF. CDR3 bases: TGTGCCAGCAGGCAAACTACAGGGGCCTATGGCTACACCTTC.

The CDR3 spells CASSVRQDSGTQYF. The CDR3 nucleotides are TGCGCCAGCAGCGTAAGACAGGATAGTGGGACCCAGTACTTC. The chain uses TRBV5-1 and TRBJ2-5; perhaps TRBD1 as D (6 bases). The CDR3 is 14 residues long. The germline gives CDR1 SGHRS, CDR2 YFSETQ. V was pared by 4 bases and J by 7 bases, with 17 bases between.

The V and J genes are TRBV28 and TRBJ2-7; 10 bases map to TRBD2. This CDR3 comprises 14 residues. Looked up from germline, CDR1 is MDHEN and CDR2 is SYDVKM. J lost 2 bases, V lost 6 bases, and 4 bases had no gene match. In DNA form, the CDR3 reads TGTGCCAGCAGATCAGCGGGAGGGGCCTACGAGCAGTACTTC. Amino acid sequence: CASRSAGGAYEQYF.